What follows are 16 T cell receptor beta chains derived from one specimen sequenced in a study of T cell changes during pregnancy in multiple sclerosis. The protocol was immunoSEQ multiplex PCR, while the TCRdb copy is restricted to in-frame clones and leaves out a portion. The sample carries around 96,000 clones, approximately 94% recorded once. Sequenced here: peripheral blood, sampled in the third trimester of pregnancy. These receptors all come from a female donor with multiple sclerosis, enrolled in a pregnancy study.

This CDR3 reads CASSLLLLAGGYEQYF. The DNA of the CDR3 is TGTGCCAGCAGCTTGCTCCTACTAGCGGGAGGCTACGAGCAGTACTTC. V usage is TRBV5-6 and J usage is TRBJ2-7, with 12 bases that match TRBD2. CDR1 and CDR2 (germline): SGHDT, YYEEEE. V lost 1 base to trimming and J lost 3 bases; unmatched junction nucleotides: 5. The CDR3 consists of 16 residues.

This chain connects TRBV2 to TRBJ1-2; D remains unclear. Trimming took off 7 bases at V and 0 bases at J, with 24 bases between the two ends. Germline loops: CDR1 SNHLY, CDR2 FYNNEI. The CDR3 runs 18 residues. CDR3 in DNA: TGTGCCAGCAACCGGCGGGTTAATTATCGGAATTCTAACTATGGCTACACCTTC. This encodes CASNRRVNYRNSNYGYTF. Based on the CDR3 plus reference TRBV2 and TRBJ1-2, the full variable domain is EPEVTQTPSHQVTQMGQEVILRCVPISNHLYFYWYRQILGQKVEFLVSFYNNEISEKSEIFDDQFSVERPDGSNFTLKIRSTKLEDSAMYFCASNRRVNYRNSNYGYTFGSGTRLTVV.

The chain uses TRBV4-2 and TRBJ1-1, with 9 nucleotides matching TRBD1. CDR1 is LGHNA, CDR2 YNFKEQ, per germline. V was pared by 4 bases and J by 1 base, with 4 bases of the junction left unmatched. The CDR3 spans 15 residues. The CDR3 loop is CASSRQGQGNTEAFF. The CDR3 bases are TGTGCCAGCAGCCGGCAGGGACAGGGGAACACTGAAGCTTTCTTT.

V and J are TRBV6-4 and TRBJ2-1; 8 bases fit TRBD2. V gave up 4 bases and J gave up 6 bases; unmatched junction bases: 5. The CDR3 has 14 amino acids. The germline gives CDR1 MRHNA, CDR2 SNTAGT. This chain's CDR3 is CASSVGTSGNEQFF. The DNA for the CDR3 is TGTGCCAGCAGTGTCGGGACTAGTGGCAATGAGCAGTTCTTC.

The CDR3 DNA sequence: TGTGCCAGCAGTACGGACACGGTCTTGAACACTGAAGCTTTCTTT. Translating it yields CASSTDTVLNTEAFF. The rearrangement links TRBV2 to TRBJ1-1, with D tentatively TRBD1 (5 bases). This CDR3 region has 15 residues. Germline loops: CDR1 SNHLY, CDR2 FYNNEI. The V end was cut by 5 bases, the J end by 0 bases, with 13 bases between.

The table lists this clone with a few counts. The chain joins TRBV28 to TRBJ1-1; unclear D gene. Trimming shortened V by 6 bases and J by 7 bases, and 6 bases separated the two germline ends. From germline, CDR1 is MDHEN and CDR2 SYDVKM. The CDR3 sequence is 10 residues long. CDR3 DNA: TGTGCCAGCAGCAGTTTTGAAGCTTTCTTT. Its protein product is CASSSFEAFF.

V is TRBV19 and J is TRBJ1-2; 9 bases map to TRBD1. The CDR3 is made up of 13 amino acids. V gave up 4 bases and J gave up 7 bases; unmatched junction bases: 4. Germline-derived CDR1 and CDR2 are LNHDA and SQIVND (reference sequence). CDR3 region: CASSRTGESGYTF. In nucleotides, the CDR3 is TGTGCCAGTAGTAGGACAGGGGAGAGTGGCTACACCTTC.

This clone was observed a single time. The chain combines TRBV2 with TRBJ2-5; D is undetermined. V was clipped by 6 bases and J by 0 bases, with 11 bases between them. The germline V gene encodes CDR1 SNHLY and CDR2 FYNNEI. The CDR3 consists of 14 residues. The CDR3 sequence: CASRRLKNQETQYF. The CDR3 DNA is TGTGCCAGCAGGCGACTGAAGAACCAAGAGACCCAGTACTTC. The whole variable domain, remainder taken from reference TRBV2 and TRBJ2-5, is EPEVTQTPSHQVTQMGQEVILRCVPISNHLYFYWYRQILGQKVEFLVSFYNNEISEKSEIFDDQFSVERPDGSNFTLKIRSTKLEDSAMYFCASRRLKNQETQYFGPGTRLLVL.

CDR3 sequence (DNA): TGCGCCAGCAGCTATGGGGGCGAGAACGAGCAGTACTTC. It specifies CASSYGGENEQYF. The gene calls are TRBV5-1 and TRBJ2-7, with D possibly being TRBD1 (6 bases). This CDR3 is built from 13 residues. The germline V gene has CDR1 SGHRS and CDR2 YFSETQ. The V end lost 3 bases, the J end lost 5 bases, and 12 bases lay between the germline ends. Full variable domain (outside the CDR3, taken from reference TRBV5-1 and TRBJ2-7): KAGVTQTPRYLIKTRGQQVTLSCSPISGHRSVSWYQQTPGQGLQFLFEYFSETQRNKGNFPGRFSGRQFSNSRSEMNVSTLELGDSALYLCASSYGGENEQYFGPGTRLTVT.

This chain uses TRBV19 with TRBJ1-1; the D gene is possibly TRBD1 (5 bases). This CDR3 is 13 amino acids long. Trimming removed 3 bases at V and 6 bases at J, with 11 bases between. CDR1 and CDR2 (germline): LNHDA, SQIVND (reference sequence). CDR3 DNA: TGTGCCAGTAGTATGAGCCTACAGGCTGAAGCTTTCTTT. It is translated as CASSMSLQAEAFF.

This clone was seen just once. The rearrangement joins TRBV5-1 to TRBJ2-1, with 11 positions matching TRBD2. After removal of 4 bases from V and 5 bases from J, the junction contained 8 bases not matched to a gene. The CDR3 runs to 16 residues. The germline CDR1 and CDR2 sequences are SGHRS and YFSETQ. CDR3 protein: CASSQKGTSGHNEQFF. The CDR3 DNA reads TGCGCCAGCAGCCAGAAAGGGACTAGCGGCCACAATGAGCAGTTCTTC.

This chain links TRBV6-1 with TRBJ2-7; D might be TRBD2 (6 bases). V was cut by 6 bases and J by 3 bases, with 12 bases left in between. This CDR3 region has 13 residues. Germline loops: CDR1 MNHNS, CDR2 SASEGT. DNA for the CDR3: TGTGCCAGCAGCTTCGGGACTTTCTACGAGCAGTACTTC. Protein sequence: CASSFGTFYEQYF.

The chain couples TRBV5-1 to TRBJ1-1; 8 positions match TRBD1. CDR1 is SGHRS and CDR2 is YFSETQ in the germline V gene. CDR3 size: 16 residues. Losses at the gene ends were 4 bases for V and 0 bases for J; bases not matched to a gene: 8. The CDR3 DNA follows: TGCGCCAGCAGCGACTCAGGGGGCGGGGTGAACACTGAAGCTTTCTTT. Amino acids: CASSDSGGGVNTEAFF.

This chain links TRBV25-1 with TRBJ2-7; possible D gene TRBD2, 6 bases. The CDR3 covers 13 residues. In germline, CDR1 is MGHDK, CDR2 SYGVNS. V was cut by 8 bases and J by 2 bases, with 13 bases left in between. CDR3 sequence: CASGMGGAYEQYF. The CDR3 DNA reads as TGTGCCAGCGGGATGGGCGGGGCCTACGAGCAGTACTTC.

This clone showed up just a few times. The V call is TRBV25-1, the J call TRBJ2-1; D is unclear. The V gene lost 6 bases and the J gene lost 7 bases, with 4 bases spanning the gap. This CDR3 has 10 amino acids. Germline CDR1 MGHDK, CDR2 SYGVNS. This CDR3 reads CASRLNEQFF. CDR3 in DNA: TGTGCCAGCAGACTTAATGAGCAGTTCTTC.

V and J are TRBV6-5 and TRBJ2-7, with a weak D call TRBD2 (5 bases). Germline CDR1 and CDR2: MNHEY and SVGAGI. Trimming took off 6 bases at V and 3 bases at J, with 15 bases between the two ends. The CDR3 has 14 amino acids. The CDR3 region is CASRDLRGHYEQYF. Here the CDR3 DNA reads TGTGCCAGCAGGGACTTGAGAGGCCACTACGAGCAGTACTTC.